The source of this T cell receptor (beta chain) is a study of cytomegalovirus exposure and HLA in healthy donors. Trimming shortened V by 7 bases and J by 1 base, and 13 bases separated the two germline ends. Germline CDR1 reads SGHAT; CDR2 reads FQNNGV. This CDR3 has 14 amino acids. Concerning this clone itself: Its antigen is not known.

The PCR was carried out with 60 Vbeta primers and 13 Jbeta primers. Assay: immunoSEQ multiplex PCR; the TCRdb copy retains only in-frame clones and omits some. The sample consists of under 110,000 clones, roughly 76% of them appearing once. The study, taken as a whole, reports: The study recorded around 160 TCR beta chains that were cytomegalovirus-associated.

The chain links TRBV11-2 to TRBJ1-1; D might be TRBD1 (6 bases). The sequence derives from a man aged 35 to 55 in good health and CMV-seronegative. Sequenced sample: PBMCs. The CDR3 sequence: CASTFQGSNTEAFF. CDR3 coding DNA: TGTGCCAGCACCTTTCAGGGGTCGAACACTGAAGCTTTCTTT.